This T cell receptor beta chain came from a study of T cell responses to AZD1222 COVID-19 vaccine. Assay used: immunoSEQ multiplex PCR; TCRdb lists only in-frame clones, some missing. Of 110,000 to 150,000 clones in the sample, roughly 90% were seen once. Germline assignment: CDR1 GTSNPN and CDR2 SVGIG (reference sequence). Trimming took off 2 bases at V and 2 bases at J, with 8 bases between the two ends. The CDR3 is made up of 13 amino acids. The source was peripheral blood, collected on day 0 of AZD1222 vaccination. The sequence came from an adult in good health. The V and J genes are TRBV30 and TRBJ2-3; D unclear. The CDR3 DNA reads TGTGCCTGGAGTCGAAGTCTCACAGATACGCAGTATTTT. Translating it yields CAWSRSLTDTQYF.